Presented here are 7 T cell receptor beta chains from one specimen sequenced in a study of blood T cell repertoires in COVID-19. The assay was immunoSEQ multiplex PCR, and TCRdb's table has in-frame clones only and misses some. This table holds around 190,000 clones, approximately 90% found once. Sequenced sample: PBMCs or T cells enriched from blood (not recorded which). Every receptor here comes from a woman aged 40-49 years in a cohort exposed to, infected with or recovered from COVID-19 (not recorded which).

The V gene is TRBV7-6, the J gene TRBJ2-2, with 8 bases matching TRBD2. V gave up 0 bases and J gave up 1 base; unmatched junction bases: 7. The CDR3 runs 18 residues. Germline V CDR1 and CDR2: SGHVS, FNYEAQ. The CDR3 DNA reads as TGTGCCAGCAGCTTAGCCGGTTTTACTAGCGGGAACACCGGGGAGCTGTTTTTT. It is translated as CASSLAGFTSGNTGELFF.

The genes are TRBV3-1 (or the pseudogene TRBV3-2) and TRBJ1-2; 11 bases line up with TRBD1. CDR3 length equals 15 residues. The germline V gene has CDR1 LGHDT and CDR2 YNNKEL (reference sequence). V shed 4 bases, J shed 7 bases, and the junction held 8 bases outside the gene matches. This CDR3 is CASSPRTGGFGGYTF. The CDR3 DNA reads TGTGCCAGCAGCCCCAGGACAGGGGGCTTTGGTGGCTACACCTTC.

This clone was recorded once. The chain joins TRBV6-1 to TRBJ2-7; 8 positions match TRBD1. V was pared by 2 bases and J by 3 bases, with 3 bases of the junction left unmatched. Per the germline V gene, CDR1 is MNHNS and CDR2 is SASEGT. There are 14 residues in the CDR3. CDR3 loop: CASSETDRGYEQYF. The CDR3 DNA follows: TGTGCCAGCAGTGAAACTGACAGGGGCTACGAGCAGTACTTC.

This chain connects TRBV12-3 or TRBV12-4 to TRBJ1-1; a weak D match, TRBD1 (5 bases). Trimming pared 3 bases from V and 4 bases from J, leaving 9 bases between. The CDR3 has 13 residues. The CDR3 region is CASSFGGSTEAFF. CDR3 nucleotide sequence: TGTGCCAGCAGTTTTGGGGGGAGCACTGAAGCTTTCTTT.

The chain is built from TRBV2 and TRBJ2-7; 8 bases match TRBD1. The length of the CDR3 is 14 residues. The V gene end was trimmed by 6 bases and the J gene end by 5 bases; junction bases not matched to a gene: 9. Germline V gene data show CDR1 as SNHLY and CDR2 as FYNNEI. CDR3 protein: CASRLVDREDEQYF. The CDR3 nucleotides read TGTGCCAGCAGGCTCGTGGACAGGGAAGACGAGCAGTACTTC.

V gene TRBV25-1 combines with J gene TRBJ1-1; no firm D call. The CDR3 length is 15 residues. V lost 6 bases and J lost 0, with 14 bases in between. Germline V CDR1 and CDR2: MGHDK, SYGVNS. In DNA form, the CDR3 reads TGTGCCAGCAGCCCCCTGGGAGGCTTGAACACTGAAGCTTTCTTT. It translates to CASSPLGGLNTEAFF.

Note on this clone: Different DNA sequences within this sample yield the same CDR3. The chain employs TRBV7-9 and TRBJ1-2; 9 bases line up with TRBD1. CDR3 length: 13 amino acids. The germline V gene has CDR1 SEHNR and CDR2 FQNEAQ (reference sequence). Unmatched junction bases numbered 3, after V lost 4 bases and J lost 6 bases. CDR3 sequence: CASSYTGGDGYTF. In nucleotides, the CDR3 is TGTGCCAGCAGCTACACAGGGGGCGATGGCTACACCTTC.